The clone carrying this TCR beta chain is a singleton in its sample. Its target is unknown. This entry is derived from a study of radiation and T cells in renal cell carcinoma. The study's findings and limits: From baseline, blood top tumor clonotypes peaked at 2 weeks post-radiation. Without pretreatment biopsies, baseline tumor clonotype presence was undetermined.

Germline V gene data show CDR1 as LGHNA and CDR2 as YSLEER. The CDR3 has 13 residues. With 1 base removed from V and 7 bases from J, the gap between germline ends came to 10 bases. The table came from immunoSEQ multiplex PCR; TCRdb's copy has only in-frame clones and leaves some out. The sample yields around 180,000 clones, 88% seen once. Documented time point: blood 4 weeks post-SBRT, at nephrectomy. Treatment in this sample: 15 Gy SBRT to primary tumor, nephrectomy 4 weeks later. Nephrectomy followed 15 Gy stereotactic body radiation by 4 weeks. The patient's renal cell carcinoma had clear cell pathology.

V and J are TRBV4-3 and TRBJ1-1; D remains ambiguous. This clonotype was obtained from a woman in her forties or fifties with renal cell carcinoma. This material consisted of blood, taken from a patient whose treatment included radiotherapy and nephrectomy. The CDR3 DNA is TGCGCCAGCAGCCAAGGCAGCTCCGTTGAAGCTTTCTTT. Amino acids: CASSQGSSVEAFF.